Sequencing of this T cell receptor beta chain was carried out in a study of regulatory T cells in long-lasting Graves disease. Across the whole study: Newly diagnosed Graves' patients had under 3 months of antithyroid drugs.

This clonotype occurred many times. Sequencing libraries for TCR beta were prepared with iRepertoire HTBI primers and Arm-PCR of CDR3 regions. Via MiXCR, TCRdb re-called the multiplex PCR reads, giving one row per CDR3 protein. Here the sample spans 450,000 to 700,000 distinct CDR3 sequences, 13% being singletons. Time point meaning: newly diagnosed GD, antithyroid drugs for less than 3 months. PBMC-derived RNA was used for the TCR library. Between the trimmed V and J ends, which lost 5 bases and 1 base, there was a span of 14 bases. CDR1 SGHTA and CDR2 FQGNSA come from the germline V gene. The CDR3 length is 15 residues. The sample was also linked to a second study, of T cells in Graves' hyperthyroidism and ophthalmopathy. Per that study: With the HTBI primer set, the TCR CDR3 went through a first round of RT-PCR.

The sequence came from a man younger than 45 with Graves disease. Sequences were derived from peripheral blood mononuclear cells (PBMCs), sampled at new diagnosis, from a patient treated with antithyroid drugs. The chain joins TRBV7-2 to TRBJ2-5, with a possible D match to TRBD2 (6 bases). CDR3 DNA: TGTGCCAGCAGCGCGAGTACTAGCTTCCAAGAGACCCAGTACTTC. Protein: CASSASTSFQETQYF.